This T cell receptor beta chain came from a study of T cell responses to AZD1222 COVID-19 vaccine. CDR1 and CDR2 (germline): SGHRS, YFSETQ. Trimming removed 5 bases from V and 4 bases from J; junction bases left unmatched: 9. The CDR3 sequence is 16 residues long. Repertoires were generated with immunoSEQ multiplex PCR, while TCRdb's copy carries only in-frame clones and drops some. The data contain 140,000 or so clones, around 92% of them singletons. The material sequenced was peripheral blood, taken on day 0 of AZD1222 vaccination. V is TRBV5-1 and J is TRBJ1-2; 12 bases agree with TRBD1. This TCR came from an adult in good health. The CDR3 region is CASRAGTGGGTYGYTF. For the CDR3, the DNA is TGCGCCAGCAGGGCCGGGACAGGGGGCGGCACCTATGGCTACACCTTC.